This TCR beta chain was documented in a study of blood T cell repertoires in COVID-19. The assay was immunoSEQ multiplex PCR, and TCRdb's table has in-frame clones only and misses some. Of roughly 500,000 clones detected, 80% to 90% appear once; the ten largest clones hold around 7.9%. Germline V gives CDR1 LGHDT, CDR2 YNNKEL (reference sequence). V gave up 6 bases and J gave up 6 bases, with 11 bases separating them. This CDR3 contains 12 residues. Study members were between roughly 18 and 89 years old and lived in 20 to 30 US regions. The sample consisted of PBMCs or T cells enriched from blood (not recorded which). The chain carries TRBV3-1 (or the pseudogene TRBV3-2) and TRBJ1-2, with a tentative D call TRBD1 (5 bases). The TCR sequence derives from a woman aged 60-75 years who had recovered from COVID-19. The CDR3 bases are TGTGCCAGCAGTCGGGGGATCAATGGCTACACCTTC. Its translation is CASSRGINGYTF.